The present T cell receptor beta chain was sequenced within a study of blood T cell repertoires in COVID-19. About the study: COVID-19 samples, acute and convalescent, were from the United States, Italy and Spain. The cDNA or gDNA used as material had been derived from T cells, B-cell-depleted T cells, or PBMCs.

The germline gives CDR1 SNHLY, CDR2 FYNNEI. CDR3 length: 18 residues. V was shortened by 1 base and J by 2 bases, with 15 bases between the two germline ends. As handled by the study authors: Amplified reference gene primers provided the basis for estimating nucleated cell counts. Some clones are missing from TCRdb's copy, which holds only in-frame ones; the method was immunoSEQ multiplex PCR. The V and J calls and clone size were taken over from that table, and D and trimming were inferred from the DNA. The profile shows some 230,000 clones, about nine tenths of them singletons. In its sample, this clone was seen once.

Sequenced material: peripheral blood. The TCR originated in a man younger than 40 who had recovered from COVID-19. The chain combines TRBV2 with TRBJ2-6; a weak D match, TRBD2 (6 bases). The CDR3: CASSEEKMGRPGANVLTF. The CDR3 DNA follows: TGTGCCAGCAGTGAAGAAAAAATGGGGAGGCCTGGGGCCAACGTCCTGACTTTC.